This T cell receptor beta chain was obtained from a study of blood T cell repertoires in COVID-19. The CDR3 consists of 19 residues. The junction had 13 bases not matched to a gene; V was cut back by 0 bases and J by 0 bases. The germline V gene encodes CDR1 SGHAT and CDR2 FQNNGV. Some clones are missing from TCRdb's copy, which holds only in-frame ones; the method was immunoSEQ multiplex PCR. Of approximately 90,000 clones listed, approximately 80% are singletons. The source is a man in his sixties or seventies with COVID-19, enrolled during active disease. The rearrangement uses TRBV11-2 and TRBJ2-7, with 8 bases that match TRBD1. The sample taken for sequencing was peripheral blood. The CDR3 DNA is TGTGCCAGCAGCTTAGAGTTCCGGCAGGGGGCATCATTCTCCTACGAGCAGTACTTC. Translating gives CASSLEFRQGASFSYEQYF.